These T cell receptor beta chains were read from a single sample in a study of cytomegalovirus exposure and HLA in healthy donors. The table came from immunoSEQ multiplex PCR; TCRdb's copy has only in-frame clones and leaves some out. The table lists 150,000 to 200,000 clones, approximately 72% of them singletons. The sample taken for sequencing was PBMCs. Receptor source: a female donor in good health and CMV-seronegative. CDR3s include the opening cysteine and the closing phenylalanine or tryptophan. A D gene is named only where the DNA matches it firmly. Clone sizes are given selectively: once, few, many, or a class where the clone is expanded.

j_call: TRBJ1-6
clone_size: once
d_call: TRBD1
v_call: TRBV6-1
cdr3_nt: TGTGCCAGCAGTGCGCCCGGGACAGGGAATTCACCCCTCCACTTT
cdr3_aa: CASSAPGTGNSPLHF

j_call: TRBJ1-2
clone_size: NA
d_call: NA
v_call: TRBV6-5
cdr3_nt: TGTGCCAGCAAGATTGGCAGGGGCCCTGGCTACACCTTC
cdr3_aa: CASKIGRGPGYTF

j_call: TRBJ2-7
clone_size: NA
d_call: NA
v_call: TRBV5-1
cdr3_nt: TGCGCCAGCAGCTTGCCGGGGGGCCTTCCGGCCGAGCAGTACTTC
cdr3_aa: CASSLPGGLPAEQYF

j_call: TRBJ2-5
clone_size: few
d_call: NA
v_call: TRBV6-6
cdr3_nt: TGTGCCAGCGGGGGCTCAGGGGCGAGGGAGACCCAGTACTTC
cdr3_aa: CASGGSGARETQYF

j_call: TRBJ2-4
clone_size: NA
d_call: NA
v_call: TRBV19
cdr3_nt: TGTGCCAGTCAGGTGACGACGGCCAAAAACAGTCAGTACTTC
cdr3_aa: CASQVTTAKNSQYF

j_call: TRBJ1-5
clone_size: NA
d_call: TRBD1
v_call: TRBV7-6
cdr3_nt: TGTGCCAGCAGCTTTTACGGACAGGGGGTTCCCAATCAGCCCCAGCATTTT
cdr3_aa: CASSFYGQGVPNQPQHF

j_call: TRBJ2-5
clone_size: NA
d_call: NA
v_call: TRBV5-1
cdr3_nt: TGCGCCAGCAGCTTAGCAGGAGAGACCCAGTACTTC
cdr3_aa: CASSLAGETQYF

j_call: TRBJ2-7
clone_size: few
d_call: NA
v_call: TRBV7-9
cdr3_nt: TGTGCCAGCAGCCCCTCGGCGGGGTACGAGCAGTACTTC
cdr3_aa: CASSPSAGYEQYF

j_call: TRBJ1-2
clone_size: NA
d_call: NA
v_call: TRBV30
cdr3_nt: TGTGCCTGGAGTCCGGGACTTCGAACGGATGGCTACACCTTC
cdr3_aa: CAWSPGLRTDGYTF

j_call: TRBJ2-7
clone_size: NA
d_call: TRBD1
v_call: TRBV5-1
cdr3_nt: TGCGCCAGCAGCTTGGCGGGACAGTCCTACGAGCAGTACTTC
cdr3_aa: CASSLAGQSYEQYF

j_call: TRBJ1-4
clone_size: NA
d_call: NA
v_call: TRBV30
cdr3_nt: TGTGCCTGGAGTGTTGGTGGGGCCCTTAATGAAAAACTGTTTTTT
cdr3_aa: CAWSVGGALNEKLFF

j_call: TRBJ1-5
clone_size: NA
d_call: NA
v_call: TRBV5-5
cdr3_nt: TGTGCCAGCAGCTTGGAATGGAGGGGCTATAGCAATCAGCCCCAGCATTTT
cdr3_aa: CASSLEWRGYSNQPQHF

j_call: TRBJ2-1
clone_size: NA
d_call: TRBD1
v_call: TRBV7-6
cdr3_nt: TGTGCCAGCAGCTTAAGCGGGACAGGGGGTTTTGAGCAGTTCTTC
cdr3_aa: CASSLSGTGGFEQFF

j_call: TRBJ1-3
clone_size: once
d_call: NA
v_call: TRBV5-1
cdr3_nt: TGCGCCAGCAGCTGGGACTTTGGAGCCTCTGGAAACACCATATATTTT
cdr3_aa: CASSWDFGASGNTIYF

j_call: TRBJ1-2
clone_size: NA
d_call: NA
v_call: TRBV25-1
cdr3_nt: TGTGCCACCCGATGGGGGGATGGCTACACCTTC
cdr3_aa: CATRWGDGYTF

j_call: TRBJ1-1
clone_size: NA
d_call: NA
v_call: TRBV7-6
cdr3_nt: TGTGCCAGCAGCTTAGGGGTGGGAGTCAACACTGAAGCTTTCTTT
cdr3_aa: CASSLGVGVNTEAFF

j_call: TRBJ1-6
clone_size: NA
d_call: NA
v_call: TRBV7-6
cdr3_nt: TGTGCCAGCAGTCCCAGTTGGGCAGGCAAGTATAATTCACCCCTCCACTTT
cdr3_aa: CASSPSWAGKYNSPLHF

j_call: TRBJ1-4
clone_size: NA
d_call: NA
v_call: TRBV29-1
cdr3_nt: TGCAGCGCGAGAAAGAACGGGGGGGCCGTAGCTGAAAAACTGTTTTTT
cdr3_aa: CSARKNGGAVAEKLFF

j_call: TRBJ1-5
clone_size: NA
d_call: TRBD1
v_call: TRBV5-1
cdr3_nt: TGCGCCAGCAGCTCCGGACAGGGAGAACAGCCCCAGCATTTT
cdr3_aa: CASSSGQGEQPQHF

j_call: TRBJ2-5
clone_size: NA
d_call: NA
v_call: TRBV7-9
cdr3_nt: TGTGCCAGCAGCTTCGGATACAGGGGAGGCGAGACCCAGTACTTC
cdr3_aa: CASSFGYRGGETQYF

j_call: TRBJ1-4
clone_size: NA
d_call: NA
v_call: TRBV5-6
cdr3_nt: TGTGCCAGCAGTGTGACAGGTCGTAATGAAAAACTGTTTTTT
cdr3_aa: CASSVTGRNEKLFF

j_call: TRBJ2-5
clone_size: few
d_call: TRBD2
v_call: TRBV5-1
cdr3_nt: TGCGCCAGCAGCTCCGACCATGGGAGGGAAGAGACCCAGTACTTC
cdr3_aa: CASSSDHGREETQYF

j_call: TRBJ1-2
clone_size: NA
d_call: NA
v_call: TRBV7-3
cdr3_nt: TGTGCCAGCAGCCCGACAGGAGACTATGGCTACACCTTC
cdr3_aa: CASSPTGDYGYTF

j_call: TRBJ2-1
clone_size: NA
d_call: NA
v_call: TRBV19
cdr3_nt: TGTGCCAGTAGTCGTGAATTGGGTACAGCATACAATGAGCAGTTCTTC
cdr3_aa: CASSRELGTAYNEQFF

j_call: TRBJ1-3
clone_size: NA
d_call: TRBD1
v_call: TRBV4-1
cdr3_nt: TGCGCCAGCAGCCAAGAACAGTACAGGGGGTCTGGAAACACCATATATTTT
cdr3_aa: CASSQEQYRGSGNTIYF

j_call: TRBJ2-3
clone_size: NA
d_call: TRBD2
v_call: TRBV9
cdr3_nt: TGTGCCAGCAGCGTAGCTCAGAGCGGGAGCATGGCAGATACGCAGTATTTT
cdr3_aa: CASSVAQSGSMADTQYF

j_call: TRBJ2-3
clone_size: NA
d_call: NA
v_call: TRBV5-1
cdr3_nt: TGCGCCAGCAGCTTGACTACCGATACGCAGTATTTT
cdr3_aa: CASSLTTDTQYF

j_call: TRBJ2-3
clone_size: once
d_call: TRBD2
v_call: TRBV11-1
cdr3_nt: TGTGCCAGCAGCTACCTAGCGGTTTCAGATACGCAGTATTTT
cdr3_aa: CASSYLAVSDTQYF

j_call: TRBJ1-1
clone_size: NA
d_call: TRBD1
v_call: TRBV7-6
cdr3_nt: TGTGCCAGCAGCGTGGACAGGGTGGGGAACACTGAAGCTTTCTTT
cdr3_aa: CASSVDRVGNTEAFF

j_call: TRBJ2-7
clone_size: NA
d_call: NA
v_call: TRBV5-1
cdr3_nt: TGCGCCAGCAGCTTGGTGGGGGGGGGCCTTTACGAGCAGTACTTC
cdr3_aa: CASSLVGGGLYEQYF

j_call: TRBJ1-2
clone_size: NA
d_call: NA
v_call: TRBV25-1
cdr3_nt: TGTGCCAGCAGTGAGAGACAGATGCCCTATGGCTACACCTTC
cdr3_aa: CASSERQMPYGYTF

j_call: TRBJ1-5
clone_size: NA
d_call: NA
v_call: TRBV5-4
cdr3_nt: TGTGCCAGCAGCCAAGACACAGATCAGCCCCAGCATTTT
cdr3_aa: CASSQDTDQPQHF

j_call: TRBJ1-2
clone_size: few
d_call: TRBD1
v_call: TRBV6-6
cdr3_nt: TGTGCCAGCAGTTACCGGGGGACAGGGGCTACTTATGGCTACACCTTC
cdr3_aa: CASSYRGTGATYGYTF

j_call: TRBJ2-7
clone_size: NA
d_call: NA
v_call: TRBV30
cdr3_nt: TGTGCCTGGAAGATCAGGGAAACCTACGAGCAGTACTTC
cdr3_aa: CAWKIRETYEQYF

j_call: TRBJ2-7
clone_size: NA
d_call: NA
v_call: TRBV19
cdr3_nt: TGTGCCAGTAGTATTACCTCTACCTACGAGCAGTACTTC
cdr3_aa: CASSITSTYEQYF

j_call: TRBJ1-1
clone_size: NA
d_call: NA
v_call: TRBV30
cdr3_nt: TGTGCCTGGAGTGTGGGGCGGGCTTTCTTT
cdr3_aa: CAWSVGRAFF

j_call: TRBJ2-1
clone_size: NA
d_call: NA
v_call: TRBV14
cdr3_nt: TGTGCCAGCAGCCATCCAGGGGCGAGAGGCAATGAGCAGTTCTTC
cdr3_aa: CASSHPGARGNEQFF

j_call: TRBJ2-5
clone_size: NA
d_call: TRBD2
v_call: TRBV7-9
cdr3_nt: TGTGCCAGCAGCCCGCGTTCGTTAGCGGGAGGGGAGACCCAGTACTTC
cdr3_aa: CASSPRSLAGGETQYF

j_call: TRBJ1-5
clone_size: NA
d_call: NA
v_call: TRBV27
cdr3_nt: TGTGCCAGCAGTTTGTCAGGGTATGGGCAGCCCCAGCATTTT
cdr3_aa: CASSLSGYGQPQHF

j_call: TRBJ2-3
clone_size: NA
d_call: NA
v_call: TRBV5-1
cdr3_nt: TGCGCCAGCAGCTTGGCTGGCGGAGGGAGCACAGATACGCAGTATTTT
cdr3_aa: CASSLAGGGSTDTQYF

j_call: TRBJ2-7
clone_size: NA
d_call: NA
v_call: TRBV30
cdr3_nt: TGTGCCGGGGGGATGTGGGACGAGCAGTACTTC
cdr3_aa: CAGGMWDEQYF

j_call: TRBJ1-2
clone_size: few
d_call: TRBD1
v_call: TRBV7-8
cdr3_nt: TGTGCCAGCAGCTCAGGGGACAGGGAGGGCTACACCTTC
cdr3_aa: CASSSGDREGYTF

j_call: TRBJ1-1
clone_size: few
d_call: TRBD1
v_call: TRBV5-4
cdr3_nt: TGTGCCAGCAGCTCATACACCACAGGGGGCACTGAAGCTTTCTTT
cdr3_aa: CASSSYTTGGTEAFF

j_call: TRBJ1-6
clone_size: few
d_call: NA
v_call: TRBV9
cdr3_nt: TGTGCCAGCAGCGTAGGACAATTCTCCTATAATTCACCCCTCCACTTT
cdr3_aa: CASSVGQFSYNSPLHF

j_call: TRBJ1-1
clone_size: NA
d_call: TRBD1
v_call: TRBV7-8
cdr3_nt: TGTGCCAGCAGGATACAGGGGGCGTTAAACACTGAAGCTTTCTTT
cdr3_aa: CASRIQGALNTEAFF

j_call: TRBJ2-2
clone_size: few
d_call: NA
v_call: TRBV6-1
cdr3_nt: TGTGCCAGCAGTGAATCGGACACCGGGGAGCTGTTTTTT
cdr3_aa: CASSESDTGELFF

j_call: TRBJ2-2
clone_size: NA
d_call: TRBD1
v_call: TRBV2
cdr3_nt: TGTGCCAGCAGTAGGACAGGGAAGGACACCGGGGAGCTGTTTTTT
cdr3_aa: CASSRTGKDTGELFF

j_call: TRBJ1-1
clone_size: few
d_call: NA
v_call: TRBV29-1
cdr3_nt: TGCAGCGTTGCATCTACGAACACTGAAGCTTTCTTT
cdr3_aa: CSVASTNTEAFF

j_call: TRBJ2-5
clone_size: NA
d_call: NA
v_call: TRBV29-1
cdr3_nt: TGCAGCGTCCGACAGGATCGGGAGACCCAGTACTTC
cdr3_aa: CSVRQDRETQYF